This TCR beta chain was obtained from a study of T cell repertoires in cytomegalovirus infection (dated by TCRdb to about 2019). About the investigation overall: Peptide stimulations targeted recently identified HLA-C-restricted CMV epitopes, whose presentation resists viral immunomodulation, together with well-studied HLA-B-restricted epitopes. Donor HLA type was relevant to the analysis, because carriage of CMV infection together with the matching HLA type was indicated by public TCR beta signatures. Overall study results and their limits: The ex vivo response was dominated by HLA-C-restricted CMV-specific TCR beta clonotypes, which also provided the single most frequent clonotype in two of eight donors. Carriers of CMV infection plus the relevant HLA type were discriminated by the cumulative frequency of public TCR beta family members in the study cohort and in an independent 352-donor cohort.

The sequencer was an Illumina HiSeq 1500. Using fastp at Q25 and MiXCR, TCRdb reprocessed the public reads and kept productive beta chains. Here each entry gathers all rows of one CDR3 protein and keeps the most common genes and DNA. The sample data list under 350,000 distinct CDR3 sequences, and under 25% of these were observed just once. Approximately 19% of the sample lies in the top ten. The meaning of the sample's treatment or condition label: in vitro stimulation with specific CMV peptide epitopes to enrich CMV-specific T cells. CDR3 length: 18 amino acids, cysteine to phenylalanine. This entry keeps only the CDR3 DNA: 54 bases, framed from base 1. CDR1 and CDR2 are read off the germline V gene as ENHRY and SYGVKD. V is cut back by 0 bases and J by 0 bases, with 7 bases in the junction unmatched. In this sample, this clonotype turned up a few times. Its antigen has not been determined. Nothing much larger sits one base from this clone, and base qualities are not available.

The clonotype was recovered from a human donor in good health (CMV status not recorded). Some clones in this sample may be carry-over from other donors' samples. Sequencing was performed on cultured PBMCs, taken from culture after CMV antigen stimulation. Here the chain combines TRBV10-3 and TRBJ2-1; TRBD2 aligns with 8 central bases. The DNA reads TGTGCCATCAGTGAGTCCCGGGAGGGTCGGAGCTCCTACAATGAGCAGTTCTTC. The resulting protein is CAISESREGRSSYNEQFF.